A single TCR beta chain is shown here with its context. This receptor's antigen is unknown. Base qualities were left out, and no much larger clone turns up one base away. The data originate from a study of T cell responses to AZD1222 COVID-19 vaccine (TCRdb year 2021). About the study as a whole: Because spike-specific TCR depth and breadth did not differ between the two schedules, AZD1222 recipients who got a second dose at roughly 4 weeks were pooled with those who got a second dose at roughly 12 weeks. Trial participants were enrolled into age subgroups of 18-55, 56-69 and 70-plus years, which contained around 140, 26 and 57 TCR-sequenced participants, respectively. A total of about 240 trial participants underwent TCR sequencing, of whom about 210 received two doses of AZD1222 and around 26 received two doses of the MenACWY control vaccine. What the work shows at the level of the full study, not this receptor alone: After two AZD1222 doses, spike-specific TCR breadth and depth were significantly higher than at day 0 and than in MenACWY recipients. The whole spike protein was spanned by vaccine-associated CD4 TCRs, and dominant responses were seen in regions 160-218 and 743-854. Conclusions about previously exposed vaccinees are limited, since just 6 or 7 AZD1222 recipients were seropositive for SARS-CoV-2 at baseline. Most participants were white British and females outnumbered males, and the authors suggested that clonal diversity may have been underestimated. The 56-69-year group was small, and its depth increase did not reach significance, likely because of low power. Because no samples from the day 14 peak response were available, repertoires could be characterized only after the peak T cell response. Nearly half of unique spike-specific TCRs reportedly recognized epitopes outside regions mutated in the B.1.351 and B.1.1.7 variants.

This specimen's time point label, interpreted: baseline before first vaccination. Vaccinee samples were obtained from the UK trials COV001 and COV002, which included a single-blind randomized controlled phase 2/3 trial of AZD1222 (ChAdOx1 nCoV-19) in healthy adults. For TCRbeta chain sequencing, PBMC samples from trial participants were taken at day 0 and at day 28 after the second dose. The CDR3 regions of human TCRbeta chains were analyzed by immunosequencing. For the original study's pipeline: TCRs in the repertoires were compared against a reference library of SARS-CoV-2-specific TCRs that had been generated with the MIRA antigen-specificity platform. Breadth was defined as the fraction of unique TCRs that were SARS-CoV-2-associated, and depth was defined as the fraction of total T cells that were SARS-CoV-2-associated. Using the MIRA data, each spike-specific TCR was mapped to the spike region that the TCR reacts to and placed in a CD4 or CD8 class. Log10-transformed breadth and depth values were compared by one-way ANOVA with Sidak's multiple comparisons tests. TCRdb holds this immuneACCESS table with in-frame rearrangements only. Some clones are missing; in checked studies, unresolved V genes explain under half, and the rest has no known cause. V and J calls and clone size come straight from that table; D and trimming were deduced from the DNA. Within this sample are roughly 120,000 clones, with 85% to 90% of them counted one time only. The top ten clones comprise under 9% of the sample.

V is cut back by 4 bases and J by 5 bases, with 6 bases in the junction unmatched. Sequences SGDLS (CDR1) and YYNGEE (CDR2) are obtained from the germline V gene. The CDR3 runs 15 residues from the cysteine to the phenylalanine. CDR3 DNA only is kept here, 45 bases in frame from base 1. This chain joins TRBV9 to TRBJ2-1, with 10 central nucleotides matching TRBD2. The TCR originated in an adult in good health. The sample in question was peripheral blood, obtained on day 0 of AZD1222 vaccination. The sequenced DNA is TGTGCCAGCAGCACCCGGACTAGCGGTGACAATGAGCAGTTCTTC. Translated, it reads CASSTRTSGDNEQFF.